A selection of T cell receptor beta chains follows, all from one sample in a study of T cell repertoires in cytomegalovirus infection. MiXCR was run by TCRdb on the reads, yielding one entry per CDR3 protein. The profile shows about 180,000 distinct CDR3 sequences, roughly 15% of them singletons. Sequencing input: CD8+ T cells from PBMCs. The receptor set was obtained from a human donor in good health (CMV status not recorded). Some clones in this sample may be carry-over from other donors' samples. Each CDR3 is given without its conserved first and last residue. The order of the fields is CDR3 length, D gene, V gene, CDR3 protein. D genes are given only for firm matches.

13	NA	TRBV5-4	ASSVGRTGGNTIY
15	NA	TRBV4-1	ASSPGHGGLLETEAF
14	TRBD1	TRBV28	ASSLFWPGQAYEQY
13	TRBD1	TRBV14	ATSIQGTYNSPLH
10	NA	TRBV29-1	SVARGTDTQY
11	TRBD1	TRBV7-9	ASTSRQGDGYT
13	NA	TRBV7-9	ASSSPGARAYEQY
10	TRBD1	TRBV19	ATGTGMGEQF
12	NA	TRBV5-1	ASSFQQPQETQY
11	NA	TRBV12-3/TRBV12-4	ASSFLGTDTQY
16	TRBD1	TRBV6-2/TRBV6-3	ASSYSPGQALPTDTQY
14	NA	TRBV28	ASSFPRANSNQPQH
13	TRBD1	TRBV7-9	ASSLGRDSPLEQY
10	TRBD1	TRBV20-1	SAWTGSSPLH
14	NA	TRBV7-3	ASSSRVGIPYNEQF
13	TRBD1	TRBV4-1	ASSPTSEGAAFGT
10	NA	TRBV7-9	ASSGRREPQH
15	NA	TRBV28	ASRIVIQQGTGSPLH
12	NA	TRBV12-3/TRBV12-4	ASSFPRINTEAF
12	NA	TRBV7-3	ASSLGGSHTEAF
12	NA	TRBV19	ATSLTGRGYEQY
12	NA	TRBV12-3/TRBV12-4	ASSLGANSYEQY
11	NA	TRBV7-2	ASSGGGTDTQY
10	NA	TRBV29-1	SVEDRNYGYT
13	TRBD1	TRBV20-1	SARQGEGNYNEQF
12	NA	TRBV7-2	ASSLEFPGIGYT
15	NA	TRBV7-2	ASSIYTGLHGSYEQY
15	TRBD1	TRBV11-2	ASSFKGQGGSYNEQF
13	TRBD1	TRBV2	ASRVPMGQDNEQF
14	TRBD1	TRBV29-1	SVEVADRGLTYEQY
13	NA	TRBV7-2	ASSLSPGINQPQH
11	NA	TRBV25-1	ASSGHRNTEAF
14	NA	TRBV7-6	ASSPLSGEITYEQY
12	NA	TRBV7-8	ASSLLVGNNEQF
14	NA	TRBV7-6	ASSLALSRPTDTQY
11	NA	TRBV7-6	ASSLGPADEQF
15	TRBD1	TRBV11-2	ASSLDLRGPGANGLT